These 22 T cell receptor beta chains came from one sample sequenced in a study of PD-1 blockade in classical Hodgkin lymphoma. Noted time point: cycle 4 day 1 (C4D1), after more than five weeks of nivolumab. All the patients suffered relapse after autologous stem cell transplantation, and brentuximab vedotin exposure differed. This table comes from immunoSEQ multiplex PCR, and its TCRdb copy is limited to in-frame clones, with some not included. The data show tens of thousands of clones, 91% seen once. The input for sequencing was peripheral blood mononuclear cells (PBMCs), taken before the fourth cycle of nivolumab. The receptor set was obtained from a human donor with classical Hodgkin lymphoma.

V gene TRBV7-2 combines with J gene TRBJ1-2, with a tentative D call TRBD1 (6 bases). Trimming stripped 5 bases from V and 8 bases from J, with 18 bases between. CDR1 is SGHTA, CDR2 FQGNSA, per germline. The CDR3 totals 14 residues. Here the CDR3 reads CASSPARTVRGYTF. For the CDR3, the DNA is TGTGCCAGCAGCCCAGCCCGGACAGTTCGCGGCTACACCTTC.

This clone was seen once. The rearrangement joins TRBV2 to TRBJ1-5; D remains unclear. V shed 9 bases and J shed 3 bases, with 15 bases lying between them. The CDR3 totals 14 residues. Germline V CDR1 and CDR2: SNHLY, FYNNEI. This chain's CDR3 is CASSAGSLNQPQHF. In nucleotides, the CDR3 is TGTGCCAGTTCCGCCGGGTCCCTCAATCAGCCCCAGCATTTT.

The genes are TRBV5-6 and TRBJ1-1; D is unresolved. Germline V gene lookup returns CDR1 SGHDT and CDR2 YYEEEE. V was trimmed by 0 bases and J by 1 base, leaving 10 bases between them. The CDR3 sequence is 15 residues long. Here the CDR3 reads CASSLAPRRNTEAFF. CDR3 DNA sequence: TGTGCCAGCAGCTTGGCCCCTCGCAGGAACACTGAAGCTTTCTTT.

The V gene is TRBV6-5, the J gene TRBJ2-6; D gene uncertain. The CDR3 has 13 amino acids. V lost 6 bases, J lost 2 bases, and 5 bases lay in between. Germline V lookup: CDR1 MNHEY, CDR2 SVGAGI. CDR3 protein: CASRPAGANVLTF. CDR3 coding DNA: TGTGCCAGCAGACCCGCTGGGGCCAACGTCCTGACTTTC.

The chain recombines TRBV27 with TRBJ1-1; D is possibly TRBD1 (5 bases). Trimming took off 6 bases at V and 2 bases at J, with 7 bases between the two ends. CDR1 and CDR2 (germline): MNHEY, SMNVEV (reference sequence). The CDR3 consists of 12 residues. In nucleotides, the CDR3 is TGTGCCAGCAGGAGGGGCAACACTGAAGCTTTCTTT. Translation: CASRRGNTEAFF.

This clone was counted a few times. The chain recombines TRBV2 with TRBJ2-7; TRBD1 or TRBD2 may be the D gene (5 bases each). The V gene lost 7 bases and the J gene lost 2 bases, with 15 bases spanning the gap. This CDR3 has 14 residues. Looked up from germline, CDR1 is SNHLY and CDR2 is FYNNEI. CDR3 loop: CASMGTDATYEQYF. CDR3 bases: TGTGCCAGCATGGGGACGGATGCTACCTACGAGCAGTACTTC. The whole variable domain, filled in from reference TRBV2 and TRBJ2-7, reads EPEVTQTPSHQVTQMGQEVILRCVPISNHLYFYWYRQILGQKVEFLVSFYNNEISEKSEIFDDQFSVERPDGSNFTLKIRSTKLEDSAMYFCASMGTDATYEQYFGPGTRLTVT.

The CDR3 spells CASSLGWETQYF. In nucleotides, the CDR3 is TGTGCCAGCAGTTTGGGGTGGGAGACCCAGTACTTC. The V and J genes are TRBV28 and TRBJ2-5; D not certain. Germline CDR1 and CDR2: MDHEN and SYDVKM. Trimming shortened V by 3 bases and J by 5 bases, and 7 bases separated the two germline ends. The CDR3 loop spans 12 amino acids.

The chain employs TRBV6-1 and TRBJ2-2; tentative D call: TRBD2 (6 bases). Per germline, CDR1 MNHNS and CDR2 SASEGT. The CDR3 totals 17 residues. V shed 0 bases and J shed 0 bases, with 11 bases lying between them. The CDR3: CASSEALLAANTGELFF. In nucleotides, the CDR3 is TGTGCCAGCAGTGAAGCGCTGTTAGCGGCGAACACCGGGGAGCTGTTTTTT.

V gene TRBV5-1 combines with J gene TRBJ2-7, with D perhaps matching TRBD1 or TRBD2 (6 bases each). From germline, CDR1 is SGHRS and CDR2 YFSETQ. Trimming removed 4 bases at V and 2 bases at J, with 19 bases between. This CDR3 region has 16 residues. CDR3 protein: CASSPLIGGAAYEQYF. Here the CDR3 DNA reads TGCGCCAGCAGCCCCCTTATCGGGGGCGCAGCCTACGAGCAGTACTTC.

This clone was detected only once. V is TRBV10-2 and J is TRBJ1-2; 8 bases are a match to TRBD1. Germline trimming cut 8 bases from V and 6 bases from J; bases unmatched to any gene: 8. CDR3 size: 13 residues. Germline CDR1 and CDR2: WSHSY and SAAADI. CDR3 in DNA: TGCGCCAGCGCGGGCTCAGGGGGCGATGGCTACACCTTC. This codes for CASAGSGGDGYTF.

The chain uses TRBV7-2 and TRBJ2-4; D possibly corresponds to TRBD2 (5 bases). V was shortened by 1 base and J by 0 bases, with 10 bases between the two germline ends. The CDR3 runs to 16 residues. The germline V gene encodes CDR1 SGHTA and CDR2 FQGNSA. In DNA form, the CDR3 reads TGTGCCAGCAGCTTAGTTCGCGGACTAGCCAAAAACATTCAGTACTTC. The encoded protein is CASSLVRGLAKNIQYF.

This chain uses TRBV27 with TRBJ2-3, with unresolved D. V dropped 4 bases and J dropped 2 bases, with 7 bases sitting between them. The germline V gene has CDR1 MNHEY and CDR2 SMNVEV (reference sequence). This CDR3 comprises 13 residues. As DNA, the CDR3 is TGTGCCAGCAGTTCTCCTTTCACAGATACGCAGTATTTT. Translation gives CASSSPFTDTQYF.

The chain has TRBV7-8 and TRBJ1-3; no reliable D call. Per germline, CDR1 SGHVS and CDR2 FQNEAQ. This CDR3 has 17 residues. V was cut by 1 base and J by 3 bases, with 16 bases left in between. CDR3 in amino acids: CASSLVGQLTYGNTIYF. The CDR3 bases are TGTGCCAGCAGCTTAGTAGGGCAGCTAACATATGGAAACACCATATATTTT.

This clone has only a few counts. CDR3 nucleotide sequence: TGTGCCAGTATCGGGGGGGGACGGACGAATCAGCCCCAGCATTTT. Translation: CASIGGGRTNQPQHF. The rearrangement uses TRBV19 and TRBJ1-5, with D perhaps matching TRBD1 (5 bases). This CDR3 has 15 amino acids. The V and J ends lost 7 bases and 4 bases respectively, with 17 bases between them. Germline V lookup: CDR1 LNHDA, CDR2 SQIVND (reference sequence). The full variable domain, completed using reference TRBV19 and TRBJ1-5, is DGGITQSPKYLFRKEGQNVTLSCEQNLNHDAMYWYRQDPGQGLRLIYYSQIVNDFQKGDIAEGYSVSREKKESFPLTVTSAQKNPTAFYLCASIGGGRTNQPQHFGDGTRLSIL.

The V gene is TRBV27, the J gene TRBJ1-1; 10 bases match TRBD1. The germline V gene has CDR1 MNHEY and CDR2 SMNVEV (reference sequence). This CDR3 has 14 amino acids. After removal of 8 bases from V and 4 bases from J, the junction contained 7 bases not matched to a gene. CDR3: CASQTGTGATEAFF. The CDR3 DNA is TGTGCCAGCCAGACCGGGACAGGGGCCACTGAAGCTTTCTTT.

J is TRBJ1-2 and V is TRBV6-6; D is uncertain. Trimming removed 4 bases from V and 4 bases from J, with 10 bases in between. Germline V lookup: CDR1 MNHNY, CDR2 SVGAGI (reference sequence). The CDR3 has 13 amino acids. CDR3 sequence: CASSSDSFYGYTF. Written as DNA, the CDR3 is TGTGCCAGCAGTTCCGACTCTTTCTATGGCTACACCTTC.

This clone was recorded once. The chain combines TRBV13 with TRBJ2-1; a possible D gene is TRBD1 (5 bases). The CDR3 length is 14 residues. Germline V gene lookup returns CDR1 PRHDT and CDR2 FYEKMQ (reference sequence). V lost 6 bases and J 8 bases, leaving 17 bases between the germline ends. This CDR3 reads CASSSARVEYEQFF. CDR3 DNA: TGTGCCAGCAGTTCCGCCAGGGTGGAGTATGAGCAGTTCTTC.

The genes are TRBV7-9 and TRBJ2-7; TRBD1 aligns across 8 bases. J gave up 7 bases and V 3 bases, and 8 bases lay outside the gene matches. In germline, CDR1 is SEHNR, CDR2 FQNEAQ (reference sequence). The CDR3 is made up of 14 amino acids. The CDR3 bases are TGTGCCAGCAGCTTGGGGCAGGGGGCGCATGAGCAGTACTTC. Translating gives CASSLGQGAHEQYF.

This chain connects TRBV7-2 to TRBJ1-1; the D is unclear. The CDR3 is 14 amino acids. V lost 2 bases to trimming and J lost 1 base, with 8 bases between them. Germline CDR1 and CDR2: SGHTA and FQGNSA. CDR3 sequence (DNA): TGTGCCAGCAGCTTACGGGCTCGGAACACTGAAGCTTTCTTT. Protein product: CASSLRARNTEAFF.

CDR3 sequence (DNA): TGTGCCAGCAGTTACTTATTAGGGGATGGCTCACCCCTCCACTTT. This encodes CASSYLLGDGSPLHF. This chain connects TRBV6-5 to TRBJ1-6; perhaps TRBD1 as D (5 bases). V was clipped by 1 base and J by 10 bases, with 14 bases between them. This CDR3 spans 15 amino acids. Germline CDR1 reads MNHEY; CDR2 reads SVGAGI.

The J gene is TRBJ1-2, the V gene TRBV5-1; 8 bases line up with TRBD1. The CDR3 covers 17 residues. CDR1 is SGHRS, CDR2 YFSETQ, per germline. With V trimmed by 1 base and J by 5 bases, 13 bases remained unmatched. CDR3 sequence reads: CASSLNLRDRLSYGYTF. CDR3 bases: TGCGCCAGCAGCTTGAACCTCCGGGACAGGCTTTCGTATGGCTACACCTTC.

J is TRBJ2-1 and V is TRBV6-6; 10 bases map to TRBD1. Trimming at V came to 5 bases and at J to 6 bases, leaving 7 bases not matched to a gene. The CDR3 loop spans 15 amino acids. Germline loops: CDR1 MNHNY, CDR2 SVGAGI (reference sequence). This CDR3 is CASSRTGGRGNEQFF. In DNA, the CDR3 is TGTGCCAGCAGTAGGACAGGGGGAAGGGGCAATGAGCAGTTCTTC.